This T cell receptor (beta chain) was documented in a study of cytomegalovirus exposure and HLA in healthy donors. Whole-study findings and limits: Later analysis identified about 18,000 TCR beta sequences associated with HLA alleles, using a false discovery rate threshold of 0.05.

Vbeta (60) and Jbeta (13) primers were used in the PCR. In the original analysis: About 12 million of 80 million or so unique TCR beta chains were shared, per a later count. Profiling relied on immunoSEQ multiplex PCR, and the TCRdb table lists in-frame clones only, not all of them. The DNA was the basis for D and trimming; V, J and clone size are from that table. The repertoire holds under 150,000 clones, with 83% as singletons. Germline-derived CDR1 and CDR2 are LNHDA and SQIVND (reference sequence). The CDR3 runs 15 residues. With 5 bases removed from V and 1 base from J, the gap between germline ends came to 14 bases. On this clone itself: Its antigen is not known.

The chain employs TRBV19 and TRBJ1-2; D perhaps matches TRBD1 (6 bases). The TCR was taken from a girl aged 2 to 10 in good health and CMV-seronegative. The sample taken for sequencing was PBMCs. CDR3 sequence: CASSPPRGYNYGYTF. The CDR3 coding sequence is TGTGCCAGTAGTCCCCCCAGGGGCTATAACTATGGCTACACCTTC.